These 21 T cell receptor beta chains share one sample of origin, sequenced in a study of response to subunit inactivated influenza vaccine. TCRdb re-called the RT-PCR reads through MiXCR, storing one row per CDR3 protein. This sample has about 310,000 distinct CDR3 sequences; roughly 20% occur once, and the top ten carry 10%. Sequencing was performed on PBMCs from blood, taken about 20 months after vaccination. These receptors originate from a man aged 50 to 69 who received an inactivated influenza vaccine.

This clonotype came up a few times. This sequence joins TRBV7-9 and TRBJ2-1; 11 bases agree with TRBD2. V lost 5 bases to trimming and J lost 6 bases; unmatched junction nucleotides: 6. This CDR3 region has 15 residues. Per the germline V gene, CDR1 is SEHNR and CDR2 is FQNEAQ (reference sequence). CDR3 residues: CASSAGTSGLNEQFF. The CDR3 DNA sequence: TGTGCCAGCAGCGCCGGGACTAGCGGCCTCAATGAGCAGTTCTTC.

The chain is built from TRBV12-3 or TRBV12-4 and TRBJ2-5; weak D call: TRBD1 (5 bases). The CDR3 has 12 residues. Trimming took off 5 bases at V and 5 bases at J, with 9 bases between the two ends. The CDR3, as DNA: TGTGCCAGCAGTCCAGGGTATGAGACCCAGTACTTC. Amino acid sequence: CASSPGYETQYF.

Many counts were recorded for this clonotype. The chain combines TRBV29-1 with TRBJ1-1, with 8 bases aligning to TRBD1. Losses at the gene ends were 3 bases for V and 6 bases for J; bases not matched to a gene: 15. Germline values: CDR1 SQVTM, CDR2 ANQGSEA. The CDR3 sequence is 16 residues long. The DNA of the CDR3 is TGCAGCGTTGATATCCAGGGGGCCGCATTTATGCCTGAAGCTTTCTTT. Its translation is CSVDIQGAAFMPEAFF. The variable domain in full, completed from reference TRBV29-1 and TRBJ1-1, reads SAVISQKPSRDICQRGTSLTIQCQVDSQVTMMFWYRQQPGQSLTLIATANQGSEATYESGFVIDKFPISRPNLTFSTLTVSNMSPEDSSIYLCSVDIQGAAFMPEAFFGQGTRLTVV.

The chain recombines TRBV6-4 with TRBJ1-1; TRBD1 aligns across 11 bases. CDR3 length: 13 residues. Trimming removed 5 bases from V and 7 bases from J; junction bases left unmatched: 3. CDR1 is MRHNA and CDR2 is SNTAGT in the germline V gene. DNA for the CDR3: TGTGCCAGCAGTCATGGGACAGGGGGTGAAGCTTTCTTT. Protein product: CASSHGTGGEAFF.

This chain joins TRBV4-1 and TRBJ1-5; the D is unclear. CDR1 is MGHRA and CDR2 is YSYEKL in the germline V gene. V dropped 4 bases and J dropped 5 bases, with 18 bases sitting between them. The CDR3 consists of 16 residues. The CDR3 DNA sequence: TGCGCCAGCAGCCCATGGAACATAGGAATCGATCAGCCCCAGCATTTT. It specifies CASSPWNIGIDQPQHF.

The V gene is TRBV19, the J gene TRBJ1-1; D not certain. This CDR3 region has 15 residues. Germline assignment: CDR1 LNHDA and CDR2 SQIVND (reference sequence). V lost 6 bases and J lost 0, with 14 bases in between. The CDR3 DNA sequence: TGTGCCAGTAGGTCTGGACGGCCTATGAACACTGAAGCTTTCTTT. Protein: CASRSGRPMNTEAFF.

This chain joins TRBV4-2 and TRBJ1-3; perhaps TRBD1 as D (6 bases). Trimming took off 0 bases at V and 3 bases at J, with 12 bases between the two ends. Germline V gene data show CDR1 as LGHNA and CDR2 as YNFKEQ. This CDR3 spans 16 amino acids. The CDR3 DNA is TGTGCCAGCAGCCAAGATGGGGGGGCTCGTGGAAACACCATATATTTT. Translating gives CASSQDGGARGNTIYF.

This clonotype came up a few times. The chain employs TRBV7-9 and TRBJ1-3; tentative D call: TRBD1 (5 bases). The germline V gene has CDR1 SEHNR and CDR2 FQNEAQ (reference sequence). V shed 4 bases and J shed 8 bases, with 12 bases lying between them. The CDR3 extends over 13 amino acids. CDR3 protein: CASSWGFEDTIYF. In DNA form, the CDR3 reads TGTGCCAGCAGCTGGGGGTTTGAGGACACCATATATTTT.

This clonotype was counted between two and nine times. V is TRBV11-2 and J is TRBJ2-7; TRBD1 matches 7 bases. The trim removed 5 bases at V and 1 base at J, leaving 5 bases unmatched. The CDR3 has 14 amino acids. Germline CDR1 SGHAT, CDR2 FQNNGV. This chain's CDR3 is CASSARTGSYEQYF. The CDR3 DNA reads TGTGCCAGCAGCGCACGGACAGGTTCCTACGAGCAGTACTTC.

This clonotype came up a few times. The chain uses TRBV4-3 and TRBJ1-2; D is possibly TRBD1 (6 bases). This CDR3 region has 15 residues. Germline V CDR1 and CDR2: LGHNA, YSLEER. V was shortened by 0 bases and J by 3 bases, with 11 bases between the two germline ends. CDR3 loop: CASSQELGADYGYTF. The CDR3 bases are TGCGCCAGCAGCCAAGAGCTGGGGGCGGACTATGGCTACACCTTC.

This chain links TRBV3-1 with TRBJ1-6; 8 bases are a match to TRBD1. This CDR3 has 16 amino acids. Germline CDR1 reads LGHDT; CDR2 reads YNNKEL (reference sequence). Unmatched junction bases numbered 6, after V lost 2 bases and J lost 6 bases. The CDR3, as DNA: TGTGCCAGCAGCCAACCGGGGACAGGCGGTAATTCACCCCTCCACTTT. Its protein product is CASSQPGTGGNSPLHF.

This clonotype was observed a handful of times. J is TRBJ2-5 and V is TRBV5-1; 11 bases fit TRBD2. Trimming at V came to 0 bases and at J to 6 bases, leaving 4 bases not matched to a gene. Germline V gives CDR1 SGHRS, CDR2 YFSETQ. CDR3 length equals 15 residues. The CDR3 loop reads CASSLETSGSKTQYF. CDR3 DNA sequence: TGCGCCAGCAGCTTGGAAACTAGCGGGAGTAAGACCCAGTACTTC.

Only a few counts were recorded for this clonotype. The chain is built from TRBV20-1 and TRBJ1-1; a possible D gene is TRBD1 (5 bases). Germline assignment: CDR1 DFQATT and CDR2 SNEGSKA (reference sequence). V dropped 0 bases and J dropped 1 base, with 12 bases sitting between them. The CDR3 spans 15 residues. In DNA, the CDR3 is TGCAGTGCTAGAGATCTAGCGGGGGAGAACACTGAAGCTTTCTTT. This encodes CSARDLAGENTEAFF.

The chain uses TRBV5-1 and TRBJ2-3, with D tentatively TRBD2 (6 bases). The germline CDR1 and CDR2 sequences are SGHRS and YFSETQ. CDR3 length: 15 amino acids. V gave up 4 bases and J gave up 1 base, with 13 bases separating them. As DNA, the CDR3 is TGCGCCAGCAGCCCCGGGAGAGGGGGCACAGATACGCAGTATTTT. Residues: CASSPGRGGTDTQYF. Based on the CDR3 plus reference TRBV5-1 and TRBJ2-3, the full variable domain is KAGVTQTPRYLIKTRGQQVTLSCSPISGHRSVSWYQQTPGQGLQFLFEYFSETQRNKGNFPGRFSGRQFSNSRSEMNVSTLELGDSALYLCASSPGRGGTDTQYFGPGTRLTVL.

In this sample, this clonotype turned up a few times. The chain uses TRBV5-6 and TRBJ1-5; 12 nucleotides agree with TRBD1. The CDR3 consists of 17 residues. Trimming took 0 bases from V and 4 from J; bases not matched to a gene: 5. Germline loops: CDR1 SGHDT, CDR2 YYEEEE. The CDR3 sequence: CASSLGGQGALNQPQHF. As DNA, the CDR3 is TGTGCCAGCAGCTTGGGGGGACAGGGGGCCCTGAATCAGCCCCAGCATTTT. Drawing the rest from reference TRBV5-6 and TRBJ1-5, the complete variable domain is DAGVTQSPTHLIKTRGQQVTLRCSPKSGHDTVSWYQQALGQGPQFIFQYYEEEERQRGNFPDRFSGHQFPNYSSELNVNALLLGDSALYLCASSLGGQGALNQPQHFGDGTRLSIL.

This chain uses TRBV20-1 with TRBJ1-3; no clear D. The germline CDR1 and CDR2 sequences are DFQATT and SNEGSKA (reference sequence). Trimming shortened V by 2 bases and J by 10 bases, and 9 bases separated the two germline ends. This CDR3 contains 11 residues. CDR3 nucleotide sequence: TGCAGTGCTAGATCAGTGGAGACCATATATTTT. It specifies CSARSVETIYF.

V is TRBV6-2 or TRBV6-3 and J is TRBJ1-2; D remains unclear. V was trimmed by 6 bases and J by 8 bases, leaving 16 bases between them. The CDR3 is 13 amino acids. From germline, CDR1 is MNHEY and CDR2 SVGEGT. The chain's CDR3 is CASSRLPDGGYTF. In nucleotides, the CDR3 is TGTGCCAGCAGCAGACTACCAGACGGCGGCTACACCTTC.

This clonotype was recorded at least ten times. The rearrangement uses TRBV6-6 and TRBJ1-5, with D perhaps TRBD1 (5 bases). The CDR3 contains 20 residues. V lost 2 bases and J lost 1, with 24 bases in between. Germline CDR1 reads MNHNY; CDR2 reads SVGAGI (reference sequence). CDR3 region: CASSYTRGERRSTSNQPQHF. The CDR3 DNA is TGTGCCAGCAGTTACACAAGAGGGGAGCGGAGGTCGACAAGCAATCAGCCCCAGCATTTT.

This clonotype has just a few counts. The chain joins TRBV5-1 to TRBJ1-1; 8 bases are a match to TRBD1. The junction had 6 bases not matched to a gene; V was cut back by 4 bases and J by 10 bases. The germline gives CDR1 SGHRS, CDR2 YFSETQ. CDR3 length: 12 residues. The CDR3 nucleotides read TGCGCCAGCAGCACGGACAGGGCCGGAGCTTTCTTT. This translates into CASSTDRAGAFF.

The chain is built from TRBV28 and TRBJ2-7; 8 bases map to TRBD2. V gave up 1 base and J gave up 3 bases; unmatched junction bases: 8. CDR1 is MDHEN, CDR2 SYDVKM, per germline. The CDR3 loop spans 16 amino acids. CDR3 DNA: TGTGCCAGCAGTTTATCCCTGGGACTAGATGTCTACGAGCAGTACTTC. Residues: CASSLSLGLDVYEQYF. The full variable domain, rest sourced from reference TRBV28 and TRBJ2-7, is DVKVTQSSRYLVKRTGEKVFLECVQDMDHENMFWYRQDPGLGLRLIYFSYDVKMKEKGDIPEGYSVSREKKERFSLILESASTNQTSMYLCASSLSLGLDVYEQYFGPGTRLTVT.

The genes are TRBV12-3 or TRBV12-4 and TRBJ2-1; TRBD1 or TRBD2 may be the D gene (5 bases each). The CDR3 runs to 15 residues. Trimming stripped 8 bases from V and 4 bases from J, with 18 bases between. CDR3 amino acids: CASGAKGSAYNEQFF. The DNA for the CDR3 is TGTGCCAGCGGCGCGAAGGGGAGCGCTTACAATGAGCAGTTCTTC.